This T cell receptor beta chain was captured by sequencing in a study of cytomegalovirus exposure and HLA in healthy donors (dated by TCRdb to 2017 to 2019). Regarding the complete study: An earlier analysis of some 550 of the donors reported roughly 270 Gb of sequence data and some 100 million unique TCR beta sequences from around 200 million T cells. The later analysis used no new phenotypic data to find candidate immune exposures, relying instead on TCR beta sequences and their occurrence across donors. The number of typed donors differed by locus: about 620-640 for A, B, C, DRB1 and DQB1; approximately 530 for DQA1; 606 for DPA1; and some 470 for DPB1. Class I and class II HLA loci were covered by the typing at four-digit resolution. A later analysis re-analyzed previously published TCR beta repertoires from about 730 donors and added high-resolution HLA genotyping to study TCR occurrence patterns. On average, approximately 250,000 unique TCR beta nucleotide sequences were sequenced per donor among about 400 genotyped donors of the cohort, with roughly 18% of those sequences being non-productive. The study used immunosequencing to profile the T cell repertoires of approximately 640 subjects and linked those repertoires to cytomegalovirus serostatus. A later genetic analysis took genome-wide SNP genotypes for about 55% of the 666 donors and used that subset as a discovery cohort. The study aimed to test whether cataloging public T cell receptors could reveal signatures of past pathogen exposure. Five DR-DQ haplotypes were treated as single units for association and clustering because of strong linkage in the cohort. Of the roughly 390 genotyped donors, over 80% were placed in the genetic ancestry cluster associated with self-reported Caucasian donors. The study combined high-throughput TCR immunosequencing, statistical association of individual TCRs with disease status, and machine learning to predict cytomegalovirus infection status. Every repertoire in the discovery cohort had been generated on one and the same sequencing platform. To decide whether each TCR beta V gene segment behaved as functional or pseudogenic, an earlier analysis of nearly 600 of the donors relied on high-throughput TCR beta sequencing. Donor age, sex, ethnicity and CMV serostatus were compiled together with the repertoire data. About 280 gigabases of sequencing data and 78 million or so unique TCR sequences were included in an early release covering roughly 600 HLA-typed donors. A separate validation cohort of more than 100 different subjects was used in addition to the 666-subject first cohort.

The cohort comprised around 690 healthy bone marrow donors. At the time of sampling, all cohort members were nominally healthy, though unrecorded immune exposures were likely present. The donor was CMV seropositive and belonged to the group of over 250 seropositive cohort members. A peripheral blood sample was collected from each donor, and TCR beta sequencing was performed on peripheral blood mononuclear cells. Genomic DNA was extracted from the blood cell samples with the Qiagen DNeasy Blood Extraction Kit. Library generation was performed with the immunoSEQ multiplex PCR assay. A mixture of 60 forward primers for TCR Vbeta segments and 13 reverse primers for TCR Jbeta segments was used in the multiplex PCR. The CDR3 region of rearranged TCR beta genes was amplified from genomic DNA by a multiplex PCR assay. The Illumina HiSeq System was used to sequence the amplified TCR beta libraries as 87-base-pair reads. Turning to the authors' computational methods: In a later analysis, tens of millions of unique TCR beta chains were counted across the roughly 670 repertoires, and around 10 million of these chains were shared by at least two donors. Raw reads were error-corrected and collapsed into unique sequences by a nearest-neighbor algorithm in which closely related sequences were merged to remove PCR and sequencing errors. To assign V, D and J gene segments, CDR3 sequences were aligned to IMGT reference sequences. Each retained sequence needed at least a six-nucleotide match to both a V gene segment and a J gene segment. Rearrangements were classified as productive when the CDR3 lacked stop codons and remained in frame with V and J, and all other rearrangements were classified as non-productive. CDR3 was defined by IMGT convention, running from the second conserved V-encoded cysteine to the conserved J-encoded phenylalanine. The earlier analysis of some 540 of the donors excluded any sequence lacking an unambiguous match to a single V gene segment. In an earlier analysis of about 590 of the donors, a V segment was called functional when productive rearrangements were above 56.7%, and segregating when the standard deviation between donors exceeded 5%. To diagnose cytomegalovirus status from the catalog of TCR beta chain sequences, a statistical classification framework was built. A later analysis assigned V and J genes by comparing TCR nucleotide sequences with IMGT/GENE-DB human TR gene sequences. The TCRdist pipeline was used in a later analysis to assign CDR3 sequences and most-parsimonious VDJ recombination scenarios. In a later analysis, each TCR beta chain was defined by its CDR3 amino acid sequence together with its V-gene family, and reads lacking a unique V-gene family were excluded. As a way to deal with suspected cross-contamination and a sequencing artifact, a later analysis dropped 450 to 700 nucleotide sequences that were highly shared and had low generation probability. In a later analysis, a clonal expansion index was calculated for each public chain from normalized within-repertoire ranks of inferred template counts. In a later analysis, generation probabilities were computed using a VDJ recombination model fitted to out-of-frame rearrangements, and the results were checked against IGoR. In a later analysis, hypergeometric tests were used to score TCR-TCR, TCR-HLA and TCR-CMV co-occurrence, with a repertoire-size bias correction applied to TCR pairs. A later analysis estimated false discovery rates by permuting HLA or CMV assignments 20 times. In a later analysis, co-occurring TCRs were grouped using DBSCAN, and TCRdist sequence similarity was added for clustering within HLA-allele-positive subsets. Repertoires with fewer than 30,000 or more than 120,000 public chains, plus five repertoires with anomalous nucleotide sharing, were excluded from co-occurrence clustering. What TCRdb holds here is the immuneACCESS table cut down to in-frame rearrangements. Part of the clones is not present; checked against another copy, under half of the missing clones reflect an unresolved V gene, and the others are unexplained. That table is the source of V, J and clone size, and D and trimming were worked out from the DNA. The sample records approximately 300,000 clones, 84% of which are singletons. The ten largest clonotypes hold about 2% of the sample.

The germline V gene encodes CDR1 SGDLS and CDR2 YYNGEE. V and J lose 4 bases and 2 bases, and a span of 9 bases separates them. From the cysteine up to the phenylalanine, the CDR3 has a length of 13 residues. Only the CDR3 portion is preserved as DNA: 39 bases, with reading frame beginning at the first base. Notes on this clone: The antigen it recognizes is unknown. Nothing much larger sits one base from this clone, and base qualities are not available. The sample carries other DNA sequences with the same CDR3.

General study outcomes and caveats: Compared with the roughly 710-donor mean, donors in an Asian-associated ancestry cluster had fewer N-insertions in productive TCRs, according to a later genetic analysis. CMV serostatus was the only immune exposure information available for the cohort. In an earlier analysis of approximately 590 of the donors, most TCR beta V segments appeared in productive rearrangements about 87% or about 30% of the time, broadly matching IMGT annotations. The earlier analysis of some 560 of the donors excluded over 15 rarely observed V segments, including chromosome 9 orphons, because counts were too low. In a later analysis, the rate of TCR association differed among HLA loci, with DRB1 alleles having the most associated TCRs and HLA-C alleles having the fewest. Linkage disequilibrium might explain the correlated functional status among segregating V segments, but an unknown experimental factor could not be ruled out. When HLA alleles, especially DR and DQ, strongly co-occurred, TCR associations were difficult to assign to individual alleles. The presence/absence analyses assumed that sequencing depth was roughly uniform across donors, and that assumption may not be true. An association between a missense DCLRE1C variant and V-gene and J-gene trimming of TCR beta chains was found in a later genetic analysis and replicated in an independent cohort. A total of 150 to 200 TCR beta chains were listed by the study as associated with cytomegalovirus. A cluster of highly shared sequence variants was judged likely to be a technical artifact of the sequencing pipeline. The classifier was reported to diagnose cytomegalovirus status with high specificity and sensitivity in both the original and validation cohorts. In vitro tests confirmed that a few of the cytomegalovirus-associated TCR beta chains recognize cytomegalovirus antigens. Some IMGT-functional V segments, including TRBV6-2 and TRBV6-3, could not be told apart with the 87-base-pair reads, so those segments were excluded. A later analysis associated roughly 17,000 TCR beta sequences with specific HLA alleles at a false discovery rate of 0.05. A later analysis reported that several top co-occurrence clusters appeared linked to parvovirus B19, influenza, CMV and Epstein-Barr virus. According to the authors, the approach could potentially be generalized to other disease states and immunological phenotypes. A further reported finding was that TCR beta sequences accurately predicted the HLA-A and HLA-B alleles for most subjects in the first cohort. In a later analysis, HLA-associated TCR beta chains showed more clonal expansion and lower generation probabilities than non-associated chains that were equally common. Most CMV-associated TCR beta chains appeared to be HLA-restricted in a later analysis, and the HLA associations seemed to be driven largely by CMV exposure. HLA typing was unavailable for some donors at each locus, so association tests used only the typed subset. Across donors, most TCR sequences were observed very rarely, whereas some public TCRs were present in many individuals. Only TCR beta chains were sequenced in this cohort, and the absence of alpha or paired-chain data limited detectable features.

The rearrangement joined TRBV9 to TRBJ1-2, and the D gene may be TRBD1, 6 bases matching. The origin of this receptor is a woman aged 40 to 50 in good health and CMV-seropositive. Input material: PBMCs. At the DNA level, the sequence is TGTGCCAGCAGCCCGCAGGGGAACTATGGCTACACCTTC. Its protein reads: CASSPQGNYGYTF.